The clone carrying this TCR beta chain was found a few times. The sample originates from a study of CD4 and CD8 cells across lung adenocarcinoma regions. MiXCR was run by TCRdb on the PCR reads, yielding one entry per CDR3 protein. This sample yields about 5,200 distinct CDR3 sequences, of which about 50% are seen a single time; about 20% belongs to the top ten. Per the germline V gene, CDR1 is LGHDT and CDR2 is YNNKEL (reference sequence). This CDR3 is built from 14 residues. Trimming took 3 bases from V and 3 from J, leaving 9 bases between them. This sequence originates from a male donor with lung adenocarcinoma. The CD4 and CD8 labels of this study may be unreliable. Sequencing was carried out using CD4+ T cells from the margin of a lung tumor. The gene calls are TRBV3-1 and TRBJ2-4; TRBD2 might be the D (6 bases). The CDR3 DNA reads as TGTGCCAGCAGCCAGGCGGGGCTCAAAAACATTCAGTACTTC. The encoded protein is CASSQAGLKNIQYF.